One and the same sample provided the 12 T cell receptor beta chains below, sequenced in a study of blood T cell repertoires in COVID-19. The method was immunoSEQ multiplex PCR; TCRdb's version includes in-frame clones alone and lacks a portion of them. Of around 330,000 clones listed, around 85% are singletons. The sample was PBMCs or T cells enriched from blood (not recorded which). The receptors come from a woman under 40 who had been exposed to COVID-19.

This rearrangement joins TRBV4-2 to TRBJ2-7; the D is unclear. The CDR3 has 10 amino acids. Trimming cost V 8 bases and J 4 bases, with 6 bases left between them. Germline CDR1 LGHNA, CDR2 YNFKEQ. The CDR3 DNA reads TGTGCCAGCGGAGAGTACGAGCAGTACTTC. Its translation is CASGEYEQYF.

V and J are TRBV24-1 and TRBJ2-1; 9 nucleotides agree with TRBD1. The CDR3 consists of 17 residues. Germline assignment: CDR1 KGHDR and CDR2 SFDVKD. Trimming removed 1 base from V and 5 bases from J; junction bases left unmatched: 8. The CDR3 sequence is CATSDLPGQGFNNEQFF. The DNA of the CDR3 is TGTGCCACCAGTGATTTACCGGGACAGGGTTTTAACAATGAGCAGTTCTTC.

J is TRBJ2-3 and V is TRBV10-3; D is unresolved. In germline, CDR1 is ENHRY, CDR2 SYGVKD. CDR3 length: 12 residues. The V end lost 0 bases, the J end lost 4 bases, and 2 bases lay between the germline ends. The CDR3 reads CAISESADTQYF. The CDR3, as DNA: TGTGCCATCAGTGAGTCCGCAGATACGCAGTATTTT.

The CDR3 DNA reads TGCAGCGTTGGGCTAGCCCCCCACGAGCAGTACTTC. Translation: CSVGLAPHEQYF. The rearrangement uses TRBV29-1 and TRBJ2-7; weak D call: TRBD2 (5 bases). V dropped 4 bases and J dropped 5 bases, with 12 bases sitting between them. Per the germline V gene, CDR1 is SQVTM and CDR2 is ANQGSEA. This CDR3 has 12 residues.

This chain links TRBV28 with TRBJ2-7; D call uncertain. The CDR3 contains 15 residues. Trimming removed 2 bases from V and 5 bases from J, with 16 bases in between. Germline CDR1 reads MDHEN; CDR2 reads SYDVKM. CDR3 DNA: TGTGCCAGCAGTTTAGACTCCCTGCGGATCGACGAGCAGTACTTC. Protein: CASSLDSLRIDEQYF.

V usage is TRBV10-3 and J usage is TRBJ1-6; a possible D gene is TRBD1 (6 bases). CDR1 ENHRY and CDR2 SYGVKD come from the germline V gene. The CDR3 extends over 15 amino acids. V was trimmed by 2 bases and J by 10 bases, leaving 15 bases between them. This CDR3 reads CAISEVGGRESPLHF. The DNA of the CDR3 is TGTGCCATCAGTGAGGTAGGGGGAAGGGAATCACCCCTCCACTTT.

Only one count was recorded for this clone. The DNA of the CDR3 is TGTGCCAGCATGCCAGTCTTGGTGAACACTGAAGCTTTCTTT. Translated: CASMPVLVNTEAFF. The genes are TRBV28 and TRBJ1-1; no definite D call. Per germline, CDR1 MDHEN and CDR2 SYDVKM. V was shortened by 7 bases and J by 0 bases, with 12 bases between the two germline ends. The CDR3 loop spans 14 amino acids.

The sample holds a few counts of this clone. The chain carries TRBV15 and TRBJ2-1; D ambiguous. V lost 3 bases and J 4 bases, leaving 13 bases between the germline ends. The CDR3 totals 15 residues. The V gene's germline CDR1 is LNHNV and CDR2 YYDKDF (reference sequence). CDR3 residues: CATSRTVAGYNEQFF. CDR3 bases: TGTGCCACCAGCAGGACTGTTGCTGGATACAATGAGCAGTTCTTC.

The genes are TRBV7-2 and TRBJ2-7, with 11 bases aligning to TRBD1. This CDR3 is 17 amino acids long. V was pared by 6 bases and J by 5 bases, with 15 bases of the junction left unmatched. Germline V gene sequence: CDR1 SGHTA, CDR2 FQGNSA. The CDR3 DNA follows: TGTGCCAGCAGAGATTTGAGGGGACAGGGGGTTTTCCACGAGCAGTACTTC. Encoded protein: CASRDLRGQGVFHEQYF.

This clone was picked up one time. DNA of the CDR3: TGTGCCAGCAGTCGAACAGGGACTAGCAATCAGCCCCAGCATTTT. Translated, it gives CASSRTGTSNQPQHF. The chain uses TRBV6-5 and TRBJ1-5; possibly TRBD1 for D (6 bases). Trimming cost V 5 bases and J 0 bases, with 11 bases left between them. CDR1 is MNHEY, CDR2 SVGAGI, per germline. The CDR3 runs 15 residues.

The V and J genes are TRBV4-1 and TRBJ1-5, with unresolved D. Per the germline V gene, CDR1 is MGHRA and CDR2 is YSYEKL. The length of the CDR3 is 15 residues. V gave up 0 bases and J gave up 4 bases, with 10 bases separating them. The DNA of the CDR3 is TGCGCCAGCAGCCAAGATCTCCCCAGGAATCAGCCCCAGCATTTT. Its protein product is CASSQDLPRNQPQHF.

The chain has TRBV11-1 and TRBJ2-3, with 9 nucleotides matching TRBD2. The CDR3 extends over 16 amino acids. The germline gives CDR1 SGHAT, CDR2 FQDESV (reference sequence). The V gene end was trimmed by 5 bases and the J gene end by 6 bases; junction bases not matched to a gene: 12. CDR3 amino acids: CASSLTSGYSRDTQYF. The CDR3 DNA sequence: TGTGCCAGCAGCCTGACTAGCGGCTATAGCAGGGATACGCAGTATTTT. The variable domain in full, completed from reference TRBV11-1 and TRBJ2-3, reads EAEVAQSPRYKITEKSQAVAFWCDPISGHATLYWYRQILGQGPELLVQFQDESVVDDSQLPKDRFSAERLKGVDSTLKIQPAELGDSAMYLCASSLTSGYSRDTQYFGPGTRLTVL.